Shown below are 19 T cell receptor beta chains from a single sample sequenced in a study of control samples from healthy donors and cancer patients. TCRdb keeps only in-frame clones here, not all; method: immunoSEQ multiplex PCR. The repertoire holds approximately 180,000 clones, with around 92% as singletons. The source material was blood. These receptors came from a woman aged 40 to 55 in good health.

V gene TRBV7-9 combines with J gene TRBJ1-2, with D hard to call. With 6 bases removed from V and 0 bases from J, the gap between germline ends came to 8 bases. Per the germline V gene, CDR1 is SEHNR and CDR2 is FQNEAQ (reference sequence). The CDR3 is 13 amino acids. In nucleotides, the CDR3 is TGTGCCAGCAGGGCAGATACTAACTATGGCTACACCTTC. As protein: CASRADTNYGYTF.

This clone was counted once. The chain employs TRBV6-5 and TRBJ1-2; 9 bases line up with TRBD1. The CDR3 length is 14 residues. Germline V gives CDR1 MNHEY, CDR2 SVGAGI. Germline trimming cut 6 bases from V and 7 bases from J; bases unmatched to any gene: 9. CDR3 sequence: CASSLKQGARGYTF. The CDR3 nucleotides read TGTGCCAGCAGCCTCAAACAGGGGGCGCGTGGCTACACCTTC.

V is TRBV10-2 and J is TRBJ1-5, with unresolved D. CDR1 is WSHSY and CDR2 is SAAADI in the germline V gene. The CDR3 totals 15 residues. Trimming took off 2 bases at V and 3 bases at J, with 11 bases between the two ends. The CDR3 region is CASSEVDMFNQPQHF. CDR3 DNA: TGCGCCAGCAGTGAGGTCGATATGTTCAATCAGCCCCAGCATTTT.

The chain has TRBV6-5 and TRBJ1-2; TRBD1 agrees at 7 bases. This CDR3 has 14 amino acids. Germline V gives CDR1 MNHEY, CDR2 SVGAGI. With 6 bases clipped from V and 1 base from J, the junction kept 5 bases outside the gene matches. CDR3 residues: CASRIGTVNYGYTF. In nucleotides, the CDR3 is TGTGCCAGCAGAATCGGGACAGTTAACTATGGCTACACCTTC.

The rearrangement uses TRBV24-1 and TRBJ2-2, with D perhaps matching TRBD1 (6 bases). Germline V gene lookup returns CDR1 KGHDR and CDR2 SFDVKD. The CDR3 has 14 amino acids. The germline V and J ends were trimmed by 2 bases and 5 bases, with 8 bases remaining between them. CDR3 loop: CATSDWTDTGELFF. In nucleotides, the CDR3 is TGTGCCACCAGTGATTGGACAGATACCGGGGAGCTGTTTTTT.

This sequence joins TRBV28 and TRBJ1-5; D unresolved. Per the germline V gene, CDR1 is MDHEN and CDR2 is SYDVKM. V dropped 2 bases and J dropped 3 bases, with 17 bases sitting between them. The CDR3 has 17 residues. CDR3 loop: CASSLTTQVPDNQPQHF. CDR3 DNA: TGTGCCAGCAGTTTAACGACTCAGGTGCCGGACAATCAGCCCCAGCATTTT.

This rearrangement joins TRBV2 to TRBJ1-1; 9 bases align to TRBD1. Per the germline V gene, CDR1 is SNHLY and CDR2 is FYNNEI. The CDR3 runs 13 residues. The junction had 6 bases not matched to a gene; V was cut back by 8 bases and J by 5 bases. The CDR3 is CASVDRGGTEAFF. Here the CDR3 DNA reads TGTGCCAGCGTTGACAGGGGGGGGACTGAAGCTTTCTTT.

The chain is built from TRBV6-6 and TRBJ1-2; TRBD1 agrees at 7 bases. CDR3 length: 12 amino acids. V shed 7 bases and J 4 bases; nucleotides not matched to a gene: 3. Germline CDR1 is MNHNY and CDR2 is SVGAGI (reference sequence). The CDR3 DNA sequence: TGTGCCAGCATTGGGACAGCCTATGGCTACACCTTC. This sequence encodes CASIGTAYGYTF.

This CDR3 reads CASSSGTGGLGDTQYF. The CDR3 DNA sequence: TGTGCCAGCAGCTCGGGGACAGGGGGCTTGGGAGATACGCAGTATTTT. The chain carries TRBV5-4 and TRBJ2-3, with 12 bases matching TRBD1. The germline CDR1 and CDR2 sequences are SGHNT and YYREEE (reference sequence). CDR3 length: 16 residues. V was clipped by 3 bases and J by 5 bases; unmatched bases: 7.

The chain uses TRBV7-9 and TRBJ1-4; the D is unclear. CDR3 length: 13 residues. The germline V gene encodes CDR1 SEHNR and CDR2 FQNEAQ (reference sequence). The V end lost 4 bases, the J end lost 4 bases, and 7 bases lay between the germline ends. The CDR3 DNA is TGTGCCAGCAGCTCCTTCGTTAATGAAAAACTGTTTTTT. This codes for CASSSFVNEKLFF.

This chain links TRBV6-5 with TRBJ1-1; D might be TRBD1 (6 bases). The V gene's germline CDR1 is MNHEY and CDR2 SVGAGI. Trimming removed 5 bases from V and 5 bases from J, with 15 bases in between. The CDR3 sequence is 14 residues long. CDR3 in DNA: TGTGCCAGCAGTAGAGGGGGAAGAGGAACTGAAGCTTTCTTT. The encoded protein is CASSRGGRGTEAFF.

The V gene is TRBV6-6, the J gene TRBJ1-4; the D gene is possibly TRBD1 (6 bases). The CDR3 contains 12 residues. V was cut by 6 bases and J by 8 bases, with 10 bases left in between. The germline CDR1 and CDR2 sequences are MNHNY and SVGAGI (reference sequence). The CDR3 loop reads CASSRGGEKLFF. The CDR3, as DNA: TGTGCCAGCAGCAGGGGAGGAGAAAAACTGTTTTTT.

This chain connects TRBV5-1 to TRBJ1-5, with a possible D match to TRBD1 (6 bases). Trimming removed 4 bases from V and 5 bases from J, with 10 bases in between. The CDR3 totals 13 residues. Germline CDR1 and CDR2: SGHRS and YFSETQ. CDR3 loop: CASSLRGDQPQHF. Written as DNA, the CDR3 is TGCGCCAGCAGCCTCAGGGGCGATCAGCCCCAGCATTTT.

In its sample, this clone was seen once. This chain links TRBV5-6 with TRBJ1-3; D is ambiguous. This CDR3 comprises 14 residues. Trimming stripped 4 bases from V and 0 bases from J, with 8 bases between. Germline-derived CDR1 and CDR2 are SGHDT and YYEEEE. The CDR3 loop reads CASSPSSSGNTIYF. CDR3 nucleotide sequence: TGTGCCAGCAGCCCTAGCAGCTCTGGAAACACCATATATTTT.

The chain couples TRBV15 to TRBJ1-2; weak D call: TRBD1 (6 bases). CDR3 size: 19 residues. With 5 bases removed from V and 2 bases from J, the gap between germline ends came to 27 bases. Per germline, CDR1 LNHNV and CDR2 YYDKDF (reference sequence). This CDR3 is CATSLAFGSTGSRNYGYTF. The CDR3 DNA is TGTGCCACCAGCTTGGCATTCGGGTCGACAGGTTCGAGGAACTATGGCTACACCTTC.

The rearrangement links TRBV6-5 to TRBJ2-1, with 9 bases identical to TRBD1. Germline V gene data show CDR1 as MNHEY and CDR2 as SVGAGI. There are 13 residues in the CDR3. J lost 6 bases, V lost 5 bases, and 2 bases had no gene match. The CDR3 DNA follows: TGTGCCAGCAGTACACAGGGGGCCAATGAGCAGTTCTTC. Amino acids: CASSTQGANEQFF.

The chain employs TRBV27 and TRBJ2-1; no clear D gene. The CDR3 is 13 residues long. Germline CDR1 is MNHEY and CDR2 is SMNVEV (reference sequence). The germline V and J ends were trimmed by 0 bases and 0 bases, with 0 bases remaining between them. The CDR3, as DNA: TGTGCCAGCAGTTTATCCTCCTACAATGAGCAGTTCTTC. Translated, it gives CASSLSSYNEQFF.

The V gene is TRBV6-9, the J gene TRBJ1-3, with 7 positions matching TRBD1. CDR1 and CDR2 (germline): MNHGY, SVAAGI. The CDR3 is 15 amino acids. The trim removed 4 bases at V and 4 bases at J, leaving 7 bases unmatched. In DNA, the CDR3 is TGTGCCAGCAGTTCCAGAACAGGGGAGGGAAACACCATATATTTT. Its translation is CASSSRTGEGNTIYF.

This clone appeared once. The V call is TRBV12-3 or TRBV12-4, the J call TRBJ1-1; D is ambiguous. This CDR3 contains 13 residues. The ends were cut back, 1 base at V and 5 bases at J, with 8 bases in the middle. CDR3 sequence: CASSLGPGTEAFF. The CDR3 bases are TGTGCCAGCAGTTTAGGACCCGGGACTGAAGCTTTCTTT.